This TCR beta chain was recovered during a study of cytomegalovirus exposure and HLA in healthy donors (dated by TCRdb to 2016 to 2017). Regarding the research as a whole: An earlier analysis of some 600 of the donors reported about 260 Gb of sequence data and 95 million to 140 million unique TCR beta sequences obtained from roughly 180 million T cells. High-throughput TCR immunosequencing, statistical association of individual TCRs with disease status, and machine learning were combined to predict cytomegalovirus infection status. Every repertoire in the discovery cohort had been generated on one and the same sequencing platform. The later analysis used no new phenotypic data to find candidate immune exposures, relying instead on TCR beta sequences and their occurrence across donors. The number of typed donors differed by locus: about 620-640 for A, B, C, DRB1 and DQB1; 500 to 550 for DQA1; around 580 for DPA1; and about 450 for DPB1. About five DR-DQ haplotypes were handled as single units for association and clustering because linkage in the cohort was strong. Of the roughly 420 genotyped donors, 81% were placed in the genetic ancestry cluster associated with self-reported Caucasian donors. To study patterns of TCR occurrence, a later analysis re-analyzed previously published TCR beta repertoires from around 670 donors and added high-resolution HLA genotyping. In an earlier analysis of 587 of the donors, high-throughput TCR beta sequencing was used to judge whether each TCR beta V gene segment behaved as functional or pseudogenic. Besides the first cohort of roughly 640 subjects, a separate validation cohort made up of over 100 different subjects was used. Both class I and class II loci were covered by HLA typing, at four-digit resolution. In a later genetic analysis, genome-wide SNP genotypes for about three fifths of the 666 donors were used, and that subset was treated as a discovery cohort. The T cell repertoires of 666 subjects were profiled by immunosequencing and related to cytomegalovirus serostatus. Roughly 300 gigabases of sequencing data and 80 million or so unique TCR sequences were included in an early release covering over 600 HLA-typed donors. Across 300 to 400 genotyped donors of the cohort, an average of about 220,000 unique TCR beta nucleotide sequences per donor were sequenced, and roughly 17% of those sequences were non-productive. Donor age, sex, ethnicity and CMV serostatus were compiled together with the repertoire data. The aim of the study was to test whether cataloging public T cell receptors could identify signatures of past pathogen exposure. Points the paper makes about the study in general: A total of some 180 TCR beta chains were listed by the study as associated with cytomegalovirus. In a later analysis, the rate of TCR association differed among HLA loci, with DRB1 alleles having the most associated TCRs and HLA-C alleles having the fewest. For the cohort, immune exposure information was limited to CMV serostatus. Assigning TCR associations to individual alleles was difficult when HLA alleles, especially DR and DQ, strongly co-occurred. Cytomegalovirus status was reported to be diagnosed by the classifier with high specificity and sensitivity in both the original and validation cohorts. The authors suggested that the approach could potentially be generalized to other disease states and immunological phenotypes. A further reported finding was that TCR beta sequences accurately predicted the HLA-A and HLA-B alleles for most subjects in the first cohort. Compared with equally common non-associated chains, HLA-associated TCR beta chains in a later analysis were more clonally expanded and had lower generation probabilities. Because some donors lacked HLA typing at each locus, the association tests relied only on the typed subset. In a later analysis, most CMV-associated TCR beta chains were found to appear HLA-restricted, with HLA associations seemingly driven largely by CMV exposure. Roughly uniform sequencing depth across donors was assumed in presence/absence analyses, although this assumption may not hold. A later genetic analysis associated a missense DCLRE1C variant with V-gene and J-gene trimming of TCR beta chains, and an independent cohort replicated the association. In an earlier analysis of around 600 of the donors, most TCR beta V segments were observed in productive rearrangements about 87% or about 30% of the time, broadly matching IMGT annotations. Linkage disequilibrium might explain the correlated functional status among segregating V segments, but an unknown experimental factor could not be excluded. Because counts were too low, 15 or so rarely observed V segments, including chromosome 9 orphons, were excluded from the earlier analysis of several hundred of the donors. Most TCR sequences were seen in very few donors, while some public TCRs were found in many individuals. In vitro tests confirmed that a few of the cytomegalovirus-associated TCR beta chains recognize cytomegalovirus antigens. In a later genetic analysis, fewer N-insertions in productive TCRs were reported among donors in an Asian-associated ancestry cluster than the roughly 700-donor mean. A cluster of highly shared sequence variants was judged likely to represent a technical artifact of the sequencing pipeline. Only TCR beta chains were sequenced in this cohort, and the absence of alpha or paired-chain data limited detectable features. The 87-base-pair reads could not distinguish some IMGT-functional V segments, including TRBV6-2 and TRBV6-3, so those segments were excluded. At a false discovery rate of 0.05, a later analysis linked 16,951 TCR beta sequences to specific HLA alleles. In a later analysis, several top co-occurrence clusters were reported to appear linked to parvovirus B19, influenza, CMV and Epstein-Barr virus.

In the case of this clone: Its target antigen remains unknown. No base-level quality is on record; no much larger clone is a single base apart.

Library creation used the immunoSEQ multiplex PCR assay. For the multiplex PCR, a mixture combining 60 forward primers for TCR Vbeta segments and 13 reverse primers for TCR Jbeta segments was used. The CDR3 region of rearranged TCR beta genes was amplified from genomic DNA by a multiplex PCR assay. The amplified TCR beta libraries were sequenced on the Illumina HiSeq System as 87-base-pair reads. In the paper's pipeline: In a later analysis, 77 million or so unique TCR beta chains were counted across the roughly 700 repertoires, and about 9.9 million of these chains were shared by at least two donors. Raw reads were error-corrected and collapsed into unique sequences by a nearest-neighbor algorithm in which closely related sequences were merged to remove PCR and sequencing errors. CDR3 sequences were aligned to IMGT reference sequences to assign V, D and J gene segments. Each retained sequence needed at least a six-nucleotide match to both a V gene segment and a J gene segment. A rearrangement counted as productive if the CDR3 had no stop codons and remained in frame with V and J, and every other rearrangement counted as non-productive. CDR3 was defined according to IMGT convention as the region running from the second conserved V-encoded cysteine to the conserved J-encoded phenylalanine. In an earlier analysis of approximately 500 of the donors, sequences lacking an unambiguous match to a single V gene segment were excluded. In an earlier analysis of around 600 of the donors, V segments were called functional above 56.7% productive rearrangements and were called segregating when the between-donor standard deviation exceeded 5%. A statistical classification framework was built to diagnose cytomegalovirus status from the catalog of TCR beta chain sequences. In a later analysis, TCR nucleotide sequences were compared against IMGT/GENE-DB human TR gene sequences so that V and J genes could be assigned. Using the TCRdist pipeline, a later analysis assigned CDR3 sequences along with most-parsimonious VDJ recombination scenarios. In a later analysis, each TCR beta chain was defined by its CDR3 amino acid sequence together with its V-gene family, and reads without a unique V-gene family were excluded. A later analysis removed nearly 600 highly shared, low-generation-probability nucleotide sequences to deal with suspected cross-contamination and a sequencing artifact. In a later analysis, a clonal expansion index for each public chain was calculated from normalized within-repertoire ranks of inferred template counts. A later analysis computed generation probabilities with a VDJ recombination model fitted to out-of-frame rearrangements, and checked the results against IGoR. In a later analysis, TCR-TCR, TCR-HLA and TCR-CMV co-occurrence was scored with hypergeometric tests, and a repertoire-size bias correction was applied to TCR pairs. A later analysis estimated false discovery rates by permuting HLA or CMV assignments 20 times. A later analysis grouped co-occurring TCRs with DBSCAN, adding TCRdist sequence similarity when clustering within HLA-allele-positive subsets. Co-occurrence clustering excluded repertoires with fewer than 30,000 or more than 120,000 public chains, plus five with anomalous nucleotide sharing. The immuneACCESS repertoire file appears here via TCRdb, limited to in-frame rearrangements. These files lack a portion of the clones; in checked studies, under half of the deficit traces to unresolved V genes, and the cause of the others is not known. V, J and clone size are taken as reported in that table, and D and trimming were inferred from the DNA itself. The sample includes about 69,000 clones, with about 80% observed a single time. The top ten clones comprise 3% to 3.5% of the sample.

In total, around 600 healthy bone marrow donors made up the cohort. All cohort members were sampled while nominally healthy, although unrecorded immune exposures were likely present. The donor was CMV seronegative and was included in the group of a few hundred seronegative cohort members. A peripheral blood sample was provided by each donor, and peripheral blood mononuclear cells were used for TCR beta sequencing. The Qiagen DNeasy Blood Extraction Kit was used to extract genomic DNA from the blood cell samples. Per the germline V gene (reference sequence), MNHEY is the CDR1 and SMNVEV is the CDR2. Relative to germline, V is missing 4 bases and J is missing 2 bases, with 12 bases of the junction outside any gene match. The CDR3 covers 17 residues, taking in both the cysteine and the phenylalanine. The CDR3 DNA has 51 bases and is translated from base 1.

Sequencing was performed on PBMCs. Recombination joined TRBV27 with TRBJ2-7, with TRBD1 identical over 9 junction bases. The TCR was taken from a man between 18 and 35 years old in good health and CMV-seronegative. The DNA reads TGTGCCAGCAGTTCGTACCCTGGCGGGACAGGGACCTACGAGCAGTACTTC. Its product reads: CASSSYPGGTGTYEQYF.